This is a list of T cell receptor beta chains from one sample in a study of technical replicates of blood from several donors. Some clones are missing from TCRdb's copy, which holds only in-frame ones; the method was immunoSEQ multiplex PCR. This sample has 60,000 to 70,000 clones, with nearly 98% found just once. The sample consisted of T cells isolated from PBMCs. These receptors all come from a human donor in good health. Each CDR3 is given with its conserved first and last residue. A D gene is named only where the DNA matches it firmly. Not every row has a clone size; where given, it reads once, few, many or a size class.

D,V,size,J,DNA,CDR3
-,TRBV4-1,-,TRBJ1-1,TGCGCCAGCAGCCAAGACAGGGGAACGGGCACTGAAGCTTTCTTT,CASSQDRGTGTEAFF
TRBD1,TRBV18,-,TRBJ2-5,TGTGCCAGCTCACCTACCGGGACAGGTCCCCAAGATACCCAGTACTTC,CASSPTGTGPQDTQYF
TRBD2,TRBV7-8,-,TRBJ2-1,TGTGCCAGCAGCTTTAGCCCAGCGGGGTCCTACAATGAGCAGTTCTTC,CASSFSPAGSYNEQFF
TRBD2,TRBV2,-,TRBJ2-7,TGTGCCTCGAGAGCGGGAACCTACCCCGAGCAGTACTTC,CASRAGTYPEQYF
-,TRBV7-6,-,TRBJ1-2,TGTGCCAGCAGCTTAGATTCGGGGAGCTATGGCTACACCTTC,CASSLDSGSYGYTF
TRBD2,TRBV5-4,-,TRBJ2-7,TGTGCCAGCAGCTCCGGGACTAGCGGGAGTCGGCGCGAGCAGTACTTC,CASSSGTSGSRREQYF
TRBD2,TRBV11-1,-,TRBJ2-1,TGTGCCAGCAGCCGCGGGAGTGGTGAGCAGTTCTTC,CASSRGSGEQFF
-,TRBV5-1,once,TRBJ1-1,TGCGCCAGCAGCTTGGTCACGGGAAACACTGAAGCTTTCTTT,CASSLVTGNTEAFF
TRBD1,TRBV29-1,-,TRBJ1-2,TGCAGCGTTCTGACAGGGAAAACGGATGGCTACACCTTC,CSVLTGKTDGYTF
TRBD2,TRBV14,-,TRBJ2-3,TGTGCCAGCAGCCAACGGCCAGAGCGGGAGGTCCTCCTTACAGATACGCAGTATTTT,CASSQRPEREVLLTDTQYF
TRBD1,TRBV28,-,TRBJ1-2,TGTGCCACCTACGGACAGGGGGTGGACTATGGCTACACCTTC,CATYGQGVDYGYTF
-,TRBV19,-,TRBJ1-6,TGTGCCAGTAGTACCTGGACAGAGATCGGTAATTCACCCCTCCACTTT,CASSTWTEIGNSPLHF
-,TRBV19,-,TRBJ2-7,TGTGCCAGTAGTACCCAGACTAGGACCGAGCAGTACTTC,CASSTQTRTEQYF
-,TRBV6-5,-,TRBJ1-1,TGTGCCAGCTCTATACTACTGAACACTGAAGCTTTCTTT,CASSILLNTEAFF
TRBD1,TRBV7-8,-,TRBJ2-2,TGTGCCAGCAGCCCCAACGGCGGGACAGGGAACACCGGGGAGCTGTTTTTT,CASSPNGGTGNTGELFF
TRBD1,TRBV5-1,-,TRBJ1-2,TGCGCCAGCAGCGACGGGTCCGACAGGGGACCTGGCTACACCTTC,CASSDGSDRGPGYTF
TRBD2,TRBV6-4,-,TRBJ2-3,TGTGCCAGCAGCGTGGGACTAGCGGGCACAGATACGCAGTATTTT,CASSVGLAGTDTQYF
TRBD1,TRBV7-2,-,TRBJ2-7,TGTGCCAGCAGCTTTGACCCCGGGACAGGGGGCTACGAGCAGTACTTC,CASSFDPGTGGYEQYF
-,TRBV6-5,-,TRBJ2-1,TGTGCCAGCACCCTAGCCCGCTCAAACTACAATGAGCAGTTCTTC,CASTLARSNYNEQFF
TRBD1,TRBV7-2,-,TRBJ1-6,TGTGCCAGCAGAAAGACAGGGGGGAATTCACCCCTCCACTTT,CASRKTGGNSPLHF
TRBD2,TRBV7-9,-,TRBJ2-1,TGTGCCAGCAGCTTTGGACTAGCGGGAGTTGATGAGCAGTTCTTC,CASSFGLAGVDEQFF
TRBD2,TRBV29-1,-,TRBJ2-2,TGCAGCGTTGTAGCGGGAGGGCCTAGCGGGGAGCTGTTTTTT,CSVVAGGPSGELFF
-,TRBV5-1,-,TRBJ1-2,TGCGCCAGCAGCTTGAACTCCGTGGGGGGGGATGGCTACACCTTC,CASSLNSVGGDGYTF
TRBD2,TRBV11-2,-,TRBJ2-1,TGTGCCAGCAGCTCTCTCAAGGGCGGGGGGGTGGATGAGCAGTTCTTC,CASSSLKGGGVDEQFF
-,TRBV2,-,TRBJ2-7,TGTGCCGGAGCAAGTTTGAAGGGGTTTTACGAGCAGTACTTC,CAGASLKGFYEQYF
-,TRBV6-5,-,TRBJ1-1,TGTGCCAGCATCCCACAGGGTAACACTGAAGCTTTCTTT,CASIPQGNTEAFF
-,TRBV6-1,-,TRBJ2-1,TGTGCCAGCAGTCCCCGGGGGGCATACAATGAGCAGTTCTTC,CASSPRGAYNEQFF
TRBD2,TRBV5-1,-,TRBJ2-1,TGCGCCAGCAGCTTACTAGCGGTCGACCAGAACAATGAGCAGTTCTTC,CASSLLAVDQNNEQFF
-,TRBV14,-,TRBJ2-5,TGTGCCAGCAGCCCCCTTCGGGGGAATGAGACCCAGTACTTC,CASSPLRGNETQYF
TRBD1,TRBV7-9,-,TRBJ1-3,TGTGCCAGCAGCTTGACAGGGCGCCAACCCTCTGGAAACACCATATATTTT,CASSLTGRQPSGNTIYF
TRBD2,TRBV5-6,-,TRBJ2-7,TGTGCCAGCAGCCCAGGGCCTAGCGGGAGGGAGGACGAGCAGTACTTC,CASSPGPSGREDEQYF
-,TRBV6-4,-,TRBJ2-1,TGTGCCAGCAGTGACTCGGGCTCGCTTATCTACAATGAGCAGTTCTTC,CASSDSGSLIYNEQFF
-,TRBV2,-,TRBJ1-2,TGTGCCAGCAGAGGGTCTCGGGGGGGCTACACCTTC,CASRGSRGGYTF
-,TRBV11-2,-,TRBJ2-7,TGTGCCAGCAGCTTAGATCTTGCACAGGGTCGACACGAGCAGTACTTC,CASSLDLAQGRHEQYF
TRBD1,TRBV7-2,-,TRBJ2-5,TGTGCCAGCAGCTTGGCCGGGACAGCCCAAGAGACCCAGTACTTC,CASSLAGTAQETQYF
-,TRBV7-2,-,TRBJ1-5,TGTGCCAGCAGCTTGGCCGGGACACAGTATCAGCCCCAGCATTTT,CASSLAGTQYQPQHF
-,TRBV6-5,once,TRBJ2-1,TGTGCCAGCAGTACCAGCGGTAATGAGCAGTTCTTC,CASSTSGNEQFF
TRBD1,TRBV6-1,-,TRBJ1-5,TGTGCCAGCAGTGAAATCGGGACAGGGGGTAATCAGCCCCAGCATTTT,CASSEIGTGGNQPQHF
-,TRBV4-2,-,TRBJ2-2,TGTGCCAGCAGCCAAGTAGGCAGGGTGGGCACCGGGGAGCTGTTTTTT,CASSQVGRVGTGELFF
-,TRBV6-5,-,TRBJ1-1,TGTGCCAGCAGTTATGGGGCCAAGGGCGCTGAAGCTTTCTTT,CASSYGAKGAEAFF
-,TRBV28,once,TRBJ1-4,TGTGCCAGCAGTTTAGTGGCGGGGGTTAGCACTAATGAAAAACTGTTTTTT,CASSLVAGVSTNEKLFF
-,TRBV30,-,TRBJ2-2,TGTGCCTGGAGTAGTCTTGGAGGGGCCGGGGAGCTGTTTTTT,CAWSSLGGAGELFF
-,TRBV10-1,once,TRBJ2-7,TGCGCCAGCAGTGAGTTTGTCGGCTCCTACGAGCAGTACTTC,CASSEFVGSYEQYF
TRBD1,TRBV28,-,TRBJ2-7,TGTGCCAGCAGTCCCATCGACAGGGACGGCGGCGAGCAGTACTTC,CASSPIDRDGGEQYF
TRBD1,TRBV5-1,once,TRBJ2-5,TGCGCCAGCAGCCACCGTGAACAGGGGCGAGAGACCCAGTACTTC,CASSHREQGRETQYF
TRBD1,TRBV13,-,TRBJ2-6,TGTGCCAGCAGCCCCGGGACAGGGGGCGCTTCTGGGGCCAACGTCCTGACTTTC,CASSPGTGGASGANVLTF
TRBD2,TRBV18,-,TRBJ2-7,TGTGCCAGCTCACCTTCTAGCGGAAACTCCTACGAGCAGTACTTC,CASSPSSGNSYEQYF
-,TRBV5-1,-,TRBJ1-1,TGCGCCAGCAGCTTGGGAGGGCTGGCGGCGATCACTGAAGCTTTCTTT,CASSLGGLAAITEAFF
-,TRBV7-6,once,TRBJ2-5,TGTGCCAGCAGCTTACGTCTATTCCAAGAGACCCAGTACTTC,CASSLRLFQETQYF
TRBD2,TRBV6-5,-,TRBJ2-7,TGTGCCAGCAGTTACCCCGGACTAGCGGGTTACTACGAGCAGTACTTC,CASSYPGLAGYYEQYF
TRBD1,TRBV27,-,TRBJ1-5,TGTGCCAGCAGTGAAGGGACAGGGAATCAGCCCCAGCATTTT,CASSEGTGNQPQHF
TRBD2,TRBV5-1,-,TRBJ2-7,TGCGCCAGCAGCTTCGGGGGGGGAGCGGGAGTCATCTACGAGCAGTACTTC,CASSFGGGAGVIYEQYF
-,TRBV29-1,-,TRBJ1-1,TGCAGCGTAGACCCGGGAAGGGGGTACACTGAAGCTTTCTTT,CSVDPGRGYTEAFF
TRBD2,TRBV7-2,-,TRBJ2-1,TGTGCCAGCAGCTTAGGCGGGGGGGCGTACAATGAGCAGTTCTTC,CASSLGGGAYNEQFF
TRBD2,TRBV11-2,-,TRBJ2-3,TGTGCCAGCAGCTGGGGGGGAGGGGTTGCAGATACGCAGTATTTT,CASSWGGGVADTQYF
-,TRBV11-3,-,TRBJ2-3,TGTGCCAGCAGCTCTACGGGGTGGGGAACTAGCACAGATACGCAGTATTTT,CASSSTGWGTSTDTQYF
TRBD2,TRBV2,once,TRBJ2-3,TGTGCCAGCAGCGATCGACTAGCGGGAAGTTCAGATACGCAGTATTTT,CASSDRLAGSSDTQYF
TRBD2,TRBV7-6,-,TRBJ2-7,TGTGCCAGCAGCTCAAACTGGGGGGAGCGGGAGGGGTCCCACGAGCAGTACTTC,CASSSNWGEREGSHEQYF
-,TRBV28,-,TRBJ2-7,TGTGCCAGCAGTTTTACTCAGGGCTACGAGCAGTACTTC,CASSFTQGYEQYF
-,TRBV5-4,-,TRBJ2-2,TGTGCCAGCAAGGGGGGGCCGAACACCGGGGAGCTGTTTTTT,CASKGGPNTGELFF